Shown below are 23 T cell receptor beta chains from a single sample sequenced in a study of T cell responses to AZD1222 COVID-19 vaccine. The table came from immunoSEQ multiplex PCR; TCRdb's copy has only in-frame clones and leaves some out. The top ten hold about 10% of the sample, which has 150,000 to 200,000 clones, approximately 92% seen once. The source material was peripheral blood, sampled on day 0 of AZD1222 vaccination. All receptors derive from an adult in good health.

This clone was seen once. This chain connects TRBV24-1 to TRBJ1-5; 7 bases line up with TRBD1. Germline V CDR1 and CDR2: KGHDR, SFDVKD. With 4 bases clipped from V and 7 bases from J, the junction kept 3 bases outside the gene matches. The CDR3 consists of 13 residues. CDR3 nucleotides: TGTGCCACCAGTGAGACAGGGACGCAGCCCCAGCATTTT. It specifies CATSETGTQPQHF.

This chain uses TRBV28 with TRBJ1-6, with D maybe TRBD1 (5 bases). The germline CDR1 and CDR2 sequences are MDHEN and SYDVKM. This CDR3 spans 14 amino acids. The CDR3 here is CAGTGSSYNSPLHF. CDR3 nucleotides: TGTGCAGGGACGGGGAGCTCCTATAATTCACCCCTCCACTTT.

This clone was observed a single time. The rearrangement uses TRBV4-1 and TRBJ1-5; D may be TRBD1 (6 bases). The CDR3 runs to 16 residues. Trimming removed 4 bases at V and 4 bases at J, with 17 bases between. Germline lookup yields CDR1 MGHRA and CDR2 YSYEKL. CDR3 in DNA: TGCGCCAGCAGCCTCAAAGGTGCAGGGGTGAATCAGCCCCAGCATTTT. Encoded protein: CASSLKGAGVNQPQHF.

The CDR3 DNA is TGTGCCAGCACATTGGGGGGACCCGGGGAGCTGTTTTTT. Translating it yields CASTLGGPGELFF. The chain carries TRBV12-3 or TRBV12-4 and TRBJ2-2, with D perhaps TRBD2 (6 bases). Trimming cost V 7 bases and J 6 bases, with 12 bases left between them. The CDR3 contains 13 residues.

The CDR3: CASSPTPGEPGNTIYF. CDR3 nucleotide sequence: TGTGCCAGCAGCCCAACCCCTGGGGAGCCTGGAAACACCATATATTTT. The rearrangement links TRBV11-2 to TRBJ1-3; D is ambiguous. Trimming cost V 5 bases and J 2 bases, with 16 bases left between them. Germline values: CDR1 SGHAT, CDR2 FQNNGV. The CDR3 consists of 16 residues. Full variable domain (missing parts from reference TRBV11-2 and TRBJ1-3): EAGVAQSPRYKIIEKRQSVAFWCNPISGHATLYWYQQILGQGPKLLIQFQNNGVVDDSQLPKDRFSAERLKGVDSTLKIQPAKLEDSAVYLCASSPTPGEPGNTIYFGEGSWLTVV.

The V call is TRBV5-1, the J call TRBJ2-2; the D is unclear. The CDR3 spans 13 residues. Germline V gene lookup returns CDR1 SGHRS and CDR2 YFSETQ. V was cut by 4 bases and J by 4 bases, with 8 bases left in between. The CDR3 sequence is CASSPRGTGELFF. The CDR3 region has the DNA TGCGCCAGCAGCCCTCGAGGCACCGGGGAGCTGTTTTTT.

V and J are TRBV7-2 and TRBJ2-5; TRBD1 matches 7 bases. Germline V CDR1 and CDR2: SGHTA, FQGNSA. This CDR3 is 16 amino acids long. The junction had 15 bases not matched to a gene; V was cut back by 6 bases and J by 5 bases. CDR3 coding DNA: TGTGCCAGCAGTCCTTCCACAGGGGCCGGGGAGGAGACCCAGTACTTC. This gives the protein CASSPSTGAGEETQYF.

V gene TRBV27 combines with J gene TRBJ2-7, with TRBD2 matching over 7 bases. Germline V lookup: CDR1 MNHEY, CDR2 SMNVEV (reference sequence). The CDR3 is 15 amino acids. Trimming at V came to 4 bases and at J to 4 bases, leaving 10 bases not matched to a gene. Here the CDR3 reads CASSSQDWGGYEQYF. For the CDR3, the DNA is TGTGCCAGCAGTTCACAAGACTGGGGGGGATACGAGCAGTACTTC.

This clone is a singleton in its sample. DNA for the CDR3: TGTGCCATCAGTGCGAAGGCATCGGGGAGCACTGAAGCTTTCTTT. Its translation is CAISAKASGSTEAFF. The gene calls are TRBV10-3 and TRBJ1-1, with D unclear. There are 15 residues in the CDR3. Per the germline V gene, CDR1 is ENHRY and CDR2 is SYGVKD. V lost 4 bases to trimming and J lost 4 bases, with 16 bases between them.

V is TRBV5-1 and J is TRBJ2-5; D might be TRBD2 (5 bases). CDR1 and CDR2 (germline): SGHRS, YFSETQ. Trimming shortened V by 5 bases and J by 5 bases, and 19 bases separated the two germline ends. The CDR3 spans 15 residues. The CDR3 region has the DNA TGCGCCAGCAGAACGAGCGGAGCTTGGGAGGAGACCCAGTACTTC. It translates to CASRTSGAWEETQYF.

Points on this clone: This CDR3 is also generated by other DNA sequences in the sample. The rearrangement joins TRBV19 to TRBJ1-1; D is ambiguous. The CDR3 runs to 13 residues. CDR1 and CDR2 from the germline V gene are LNHDA and SQIVND (reference sequence). V was shortened by 5 bases and J by 5 bases, with 12 bases between the two germline ends. For the CDR3, the DNA is TGTGCCAGTAGTCCCGGTCGAGGGACTGAAGCTTTCTTT. Translation gives CASSPGRGTEAFF.

This rearrangement joins TRBV16 to TRBJ1-2, with unresolved D. V was pared by 0 bases and J by 8 bases, with 13 bases between. The CDR3 has 14 amino acids. CDR1 and CDR2 (germline): KGHSY, FQNENV. CDR3 sequence: CASSQSGPWRGYTF. Here the CDR3 DNA reads TGTGCCAGCAGCCAATCAGGTCCCTGGCGGGGCTACACCTTC.

V is TRBV4-1 and J is TRBJ1-1; tentatively, D is TRBD1 (5 bases). The CDR3 length is 15 residues. Germline CDR1 and CDR2: MGHRA and YSYEKL. Trimming removed 3 bases from V and 1 base from J, with 12 bases in between. The CDR3 sequence is CASSQRQGQNTEAFF. The CDR3 coding sequence is TGCGCCAGCAGCCAGCGGCAGGGTCAGAACACTGAAGCTTTCTTT.

This chain links TRBV28 with TRBJ1-2; 12 bases line up with TRBD1. Looked up from germline, CDR1 is MDHEN and CDR2 is SYDVKM. The CDR3 spans 18 residues. V lost 6 bases to trimming and J lost 3 bases; unmatched junction nucleotides: 14. The CDR3 loop is CASRDSGTGGVGDYGYTF. CDR3 coding DNA: TGTGCCAGCAGAGATTCCGGGACAGGGGGCGTTGGTGACTATGGCTACACCTTC.

The chain couples TRBV4-1 to TRBJ2-1; no clear D gene. V dropped 7 bases and J dropped 4 bases, with 20 bases sitting between them. The CDR3 spans 16 residues. Germline V gene lookup returns CDR1 MGHRA and CDR2 YSYEKL. This CDR3 is CASTKGNFTKYNEQFF. The DNA of the CDR3 is TGCGCCAGCACAAAAGGGAACTTTACTAAATACAATGAGCAGTTCTTC.

This chain connects TRBV2 to TRBJ2-5; 8 positions match TRBD2. Per the germline V gene, CDR1 is SNHLY and CDR2 is FYNNEI. CDR3 length equals 15 residues. V lost 11 bases and J lost 0; bases outside the gene matches: 11. The CDR3 here is CAGSRRLANQETQYF. In DNA form, the CDR3 reads TGTGCCGGTTCCCGGAGACTAGCGAACCAAGAGACCCAGTACTTC.

The gene calls are TRBV30 and TRBJ2-1; weak D call: TRBD2 (6 bases). Deletions cut 2 bases from V and 10 bases from J, with 12 bases between. This CDR3 spans 12 amino acids. Germline lookup yields CDR1 GTSNPN and CDR2 SVGIG (reference sequence). The CDR3 nucleotides read TGTGCCTGGAGTCCTGGGGGGAACGAGCAGTTCTTC. Protein sequence: CAWSPGGNEQFF.

J is TRBJ1-2 and V is TRBV15; weak D call: TRBD1 (6 bases). The CDR3 loop spans 14 amino acids. The V end was cut by 1 base, the J end by 8 bases, with 14 bases between. In germline, CDR1 is LNHNV, CDR2 YYDKDF (reference sequence). The CDR3 region is CATSRAGTYSGYTF. CDR3 bases: TGTGCCACCAGCAGAGCCGGGACATATAGCGGCTACACCTTC.

The V call is TRBV24-1, the J call TRBJ2-3; D remains unclear. The ends were cut back, 1 base at V and 4 bases at J, with 5 bases in the middle. The germline CDR1 and CDR2 sequences are KGHDR and SFDVKD. The length of the CDR3 is 13 residues. The chain's CDR3 is CATSDLSADTQYF. CDR3 DNA sequence: TGTGCCACCAGTGATTTAAGTGCAGATACGCAGTATTTT.

This chain links TRBV27 with TRBJ2-5; 10 bases fit TRBD2. V shed 6 bases and J 3 bases; nucleotides not matched to a gene: 4. Germline V gene lookup returns CDR1 MNHEY and CDR2 SMNVEV (reference sequence). The length of the CDR3 is 14 residues. The CDR3 bases are TGTGCCAGCAGGGCCCTAGCGGGGGAAGAGACCCAGTACTTC. As protein: CASRALAGEETQYF.

This sequence joins TRBV28 and TRBJ2-6, with a tentative D call TRBD1 (6 bases). V lost 6 bases, J lost 2 bases, and 11 bases lay in between. Germline CDR1 and CDR2: MDHEN and SYDVKM. This CDR3 is built from 15 residues. The CDR3 DNA reads as TGTGCCAGCAGATTACAGGGAACTGGGGCCAACGTCCTGACTTTC. Translating it yields CASRLQGTGANVLTF. Variable domain in full (rest from reference TRBV28 and TRBJ2-6): DVKVTQSSRYLVKRTGEKVFLECVQDMDHENMFWYRQDPGLGLRLIYFSYDVKMKEKGDIPEGYSVSREKKERFSLILESASTNQTSMYLCASRLQGTGANVLTFGAGSRLTVL.

V and J are TRBV7-8 and TRBJ1-2; 7 bases line up with TRBD1. V shed 5 bases and J 8 bases; nucleotides not matched to a gene: 11. This CDR3 has 14 amino acids. The germline V gene has CDR1 SGHVS and CDR2 FQNEAQ. CDR3 nucleotides: TGTGCCAGCAGCCAAACTTCCGGGACAGCGGGCTACACCTTC. Its translation: CASSQTSGTAGYTF.

V usage is TRBV18 and J usage is TRBJ1-5; D call uncertain. The germline V gene has CDR1 KGHSH and CDR2 LQKENI. The CDR3 loop spans 15 amino acids. V gave up 6 bases and J gave up 0 bases, with 12 bases separating them. The chain's CDR3 is CASSLTVDSNQPQHF. CDR3 sequence (DNA): TGTGCCAGCTCTCTTACGGTCGATAGCAATCAGCCCCAGCATTTT.